This TCR beta chain stems from a study of blood T cells in healthy people across ages. Study as a whole: Per every two T cells, about one barcoded beta molecule was captured by template switching.

Regarding this clonotype: Its antigen remains unknown.

Between the trimmed V and J ends, which lost 1 base and 8 bases, there was a span of 14 bases. CDR3 length: 14 amino acids. Germline assignment: CDR1 LNHNV and CDR2 YYDKDF (reference sequence). The second PCR ran roughly 6 to 12 cycles with a sample-barcoded 5' primer and J-beta primers. TCRdb re-called the 5' RACE reads with MiXCR, one entry per CDR3 protein. Among about 1.5 million distinct CDR3 sequences listed, approximately 43% were seen once. Whole-study results and caveats: TCR beta diversity per million T cells fell roughly linearly with age. Any changes in expanded clonotypes were possibly confounded, as donor CMV status remained unknown.

Sequences were obtained from blood. The chain links TRBV15 to TRBJ1-2, with D perhaps TRBD1 (5 bases). The sequence derives from a woman under 30 in good health. CDR3 bases: TGTGCCACCAGCAGAGTATCTAGGGGTGACGGCTACACCTTC. It specifies CATSRVSRGDGYTF.